This T cell receptor beta chain emerged from a study of shared clonotypes between healthy human individuals. Profiling relied on immunoSEQ multiplex PCR, and the TCRdb table lists in-frame clones only, not all of them. In the table there are about 1 million clones, 65% to 75% of which are singletons. The germline V and J ends were trimmed by 10 bases and 4 bases, with 11 bases remaining between them. This CDR3 has 12 amino acids. CDR1 and CDR2 from the germline V gene are LNHDA and SQIVND (reference sequence). To note about this clone: Its cognate antigen is unknown.

Study-level findings and limits: Generally, naive subsets (rather than memory subsets) showed larger estimated richness.

This chain joins TRBV19 and TRBJ2-1; D gene ambiguous. The sequenced material came from memory CD4+ T cells sorted from blood. The subset here: CD45RA-negative fraction. The sequence derives from a man aged 18 to 29 in good health. The CDR3 nucleotides are TGTGCCACCAATCAAAGATACAATGAGCAGTTCTTC. Translation: CATNQRYNEQFF.